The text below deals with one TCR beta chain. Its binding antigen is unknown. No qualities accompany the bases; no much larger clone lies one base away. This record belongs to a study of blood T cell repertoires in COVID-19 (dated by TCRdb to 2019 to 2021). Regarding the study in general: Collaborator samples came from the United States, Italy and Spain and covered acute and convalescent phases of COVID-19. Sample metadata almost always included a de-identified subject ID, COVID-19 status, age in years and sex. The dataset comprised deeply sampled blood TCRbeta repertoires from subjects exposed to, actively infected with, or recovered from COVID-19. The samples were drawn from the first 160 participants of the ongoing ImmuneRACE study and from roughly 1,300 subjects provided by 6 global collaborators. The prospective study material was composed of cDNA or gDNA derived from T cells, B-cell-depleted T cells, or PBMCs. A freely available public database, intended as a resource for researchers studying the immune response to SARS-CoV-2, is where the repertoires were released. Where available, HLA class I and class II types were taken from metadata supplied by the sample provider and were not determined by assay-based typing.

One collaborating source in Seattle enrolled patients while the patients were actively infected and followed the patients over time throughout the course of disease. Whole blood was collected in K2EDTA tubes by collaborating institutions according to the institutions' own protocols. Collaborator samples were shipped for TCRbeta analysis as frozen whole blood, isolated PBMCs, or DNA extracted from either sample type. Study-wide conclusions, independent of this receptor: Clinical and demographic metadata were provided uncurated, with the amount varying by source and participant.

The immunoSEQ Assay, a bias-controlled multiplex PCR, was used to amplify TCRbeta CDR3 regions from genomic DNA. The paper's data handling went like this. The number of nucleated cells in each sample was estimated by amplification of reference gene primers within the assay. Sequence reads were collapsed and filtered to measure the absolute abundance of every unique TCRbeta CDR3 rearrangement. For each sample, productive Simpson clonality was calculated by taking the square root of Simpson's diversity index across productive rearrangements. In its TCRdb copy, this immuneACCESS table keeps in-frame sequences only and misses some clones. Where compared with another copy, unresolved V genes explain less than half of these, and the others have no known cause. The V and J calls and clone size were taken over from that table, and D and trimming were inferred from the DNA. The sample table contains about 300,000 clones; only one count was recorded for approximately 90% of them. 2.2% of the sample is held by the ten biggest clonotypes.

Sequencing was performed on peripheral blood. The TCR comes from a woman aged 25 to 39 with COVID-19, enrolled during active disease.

The DNA reads TGTGCCAGTAGTATAGGGCAGGGGGTGGATCAGCCCCAGCATTTT. This encodes CASSIGQGVDQPQHF. The sequence is built from TRBV19 and TRBJ1-5; 7 nucleotides in the junction match TRBD1. From a lookup of the germline V gene (reference sequence), CDR1 and CDR2 are LNHDA and SQIVND. The CDR3 measures 15 amino acids from cysteine to phenylalanine. The DNA shown is the 45-base CDR3, in frame from base 1. V and J are trimmed by 1 base and 5 bases, and the gene matches miss 5 bases of the junction.